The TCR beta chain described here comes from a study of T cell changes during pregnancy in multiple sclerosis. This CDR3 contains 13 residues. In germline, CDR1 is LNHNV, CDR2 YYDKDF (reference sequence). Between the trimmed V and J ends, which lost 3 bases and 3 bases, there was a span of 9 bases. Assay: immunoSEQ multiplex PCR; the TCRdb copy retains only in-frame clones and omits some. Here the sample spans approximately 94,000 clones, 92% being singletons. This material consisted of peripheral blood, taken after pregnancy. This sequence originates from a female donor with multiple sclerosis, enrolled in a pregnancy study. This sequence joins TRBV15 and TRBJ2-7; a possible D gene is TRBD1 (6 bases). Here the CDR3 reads CATSRDRIYEQYF. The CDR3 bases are TGTGCCACCAGCAGGGACAGAATCTACGAGCAGTACTTC.